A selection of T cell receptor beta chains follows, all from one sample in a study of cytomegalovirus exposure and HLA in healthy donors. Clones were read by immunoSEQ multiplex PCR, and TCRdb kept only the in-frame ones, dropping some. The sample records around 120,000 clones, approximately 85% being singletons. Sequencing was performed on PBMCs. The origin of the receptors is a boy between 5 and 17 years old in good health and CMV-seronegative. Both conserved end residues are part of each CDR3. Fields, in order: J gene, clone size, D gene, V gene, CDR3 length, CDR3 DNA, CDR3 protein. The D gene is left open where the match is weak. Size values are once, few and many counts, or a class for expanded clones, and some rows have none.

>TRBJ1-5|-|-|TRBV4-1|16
TGCGCCAGCAGCCAAACCCCGAGGGAGGGCTTGCAGCCCCAGCATTTT
CASSQTPREGLQPQHF
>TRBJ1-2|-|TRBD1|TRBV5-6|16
TGTGCCAGCAGCTTCCCCTCGGGACAGGGGGGAGGAGGCTACACCTTC
CASSFPSGQGGGGYTF
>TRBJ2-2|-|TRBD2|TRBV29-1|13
TGCAGCGTTGCGGGACTAAAAGACGGGGAGCTGTTTTTT
CSVAGLKDGELFF
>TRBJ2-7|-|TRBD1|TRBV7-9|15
TGTGCCAGCAGCTTAAAAGGGGGCCAGTCCTACGAGCAGTACTTC
CASSLKGGQSYEQYF
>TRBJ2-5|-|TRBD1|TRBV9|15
TGTGCCAGCAGCCCCGGGGACAGACCCCAAGAGACCCAGTACTTC
CASSPGDRPQETQYF
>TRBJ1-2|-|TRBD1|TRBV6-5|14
TGTGCCAGCAGTCAAGGACAGGGGGCGTTTGGCTACACCTTC
CASSQGQGAFGYTF
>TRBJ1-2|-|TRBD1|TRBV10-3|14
TGTGCCATCAGCCAGACAGGGCTCAACTATGGCTACACCTTC
CAISQTGLNYGYTF
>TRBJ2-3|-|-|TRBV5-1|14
TGCGCCAGCAGCTTGGAGGGGGGCACAGATACGCAGTATTTT
CASSLEGGTDTQYF
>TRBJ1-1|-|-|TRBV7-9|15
TGTGCCAGCAGCCGGCGGGACGGAATATACACTGAAGCTTTCTTT
CASSRRDGIYTEAFF
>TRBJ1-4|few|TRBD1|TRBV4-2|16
TGTGCCAGCAGCCAACATCCGGGACAGGGGACTGAAAAACTGTTTTTT
CASSQHPGQGTEKLFF
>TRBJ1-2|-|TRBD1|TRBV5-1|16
TGCGCCAGCAGCTGGGGGACGACAGGGGAGGGCTATGGCTACACCTTC
CASSWGTTGEGYGYTF
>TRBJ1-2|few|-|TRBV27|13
TGTGCCAGCTACGCAGGGGATCACTATGGCTACACCTTC
CASYAGDHYGYTF
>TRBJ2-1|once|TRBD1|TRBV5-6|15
TGTGCCAGCAGCAGCCGGGACAGGGGCTACAATGAGCAGTTCTTC
CASSSRDRGYNEQFF
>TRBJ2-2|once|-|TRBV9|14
TGTGCCAGCAGCGTAGCAGCGAACACCGGGGAGCTGTTTTTT
CASSVAANTGELFF
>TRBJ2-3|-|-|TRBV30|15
TGTGCCTGGAGTGTCCGCGGGAAAATAACAGATACGCAGTATTTT
CAWSVRGKITDTQYF
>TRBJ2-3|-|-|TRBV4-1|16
TGCGCCAGCAGCCTCTACACTTGGGGGAGGTGGTATACGCAGTATTTT
CASSLYTWGRWYTQYF
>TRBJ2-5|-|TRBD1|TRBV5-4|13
TGTGCCAGCAGCCAACGACAGGGAGAGACCCAGTACTTC
CASSQRQGETQYF
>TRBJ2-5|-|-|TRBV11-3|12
TGTGCCAGCAGCTTCAATAGAGAGACCCAGTACTTC
CASSFNRETQYF
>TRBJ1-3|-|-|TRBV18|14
TGTGCCAGCTCACCATATGAACAAGGAAACACCATATATTTT
CASSPYEQGNTIYF
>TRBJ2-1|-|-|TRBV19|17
TGTGCCAGTAGCGCCTCATCTGTAGCGGACGTTCCGGATGAGCAGTTCTTC
CASSASSVADVPDEQFF
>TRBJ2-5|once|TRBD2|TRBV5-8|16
TGTGCCAGCAGCTATAGCGGGGGGGCACGGGGAGAGACCCAGTACTTC
CASSYSGGARGETQYF
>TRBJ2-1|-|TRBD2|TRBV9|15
TGTGCCAGCAGCTTATTTAGCGGGGCTTACAATGAGCAGTTCTTC
CASSLFSGAYNEQFF
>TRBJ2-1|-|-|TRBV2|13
TGTGCCAGCAGTGAAGCGCTAAGAGGTGAGCAGTTCTTC
CASSEALRGEQFF
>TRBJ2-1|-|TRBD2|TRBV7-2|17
TGTGCCAGCAGCTTAGCCCAGGGGCGGGGGGAATACAATGAGCAGTTCTTC
CASSLAQGRGEYNEQFF
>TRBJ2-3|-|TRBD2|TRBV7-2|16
TGTGCCAGCAGCTCGACTAGCGGGAGTATGACAGATACGCAGTATTTT
CASSSTSGSMTDTQYF
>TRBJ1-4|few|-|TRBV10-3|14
TGTGCCATCGCAGAAACAGGAGGGAGTGAAAAACTGTTTTTT
CAIAETGGSEKLFF
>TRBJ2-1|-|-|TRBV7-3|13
TGTGCCAGCAGCTCGGACTCCACCAATGAGCAGTTCTTC
CASSSDSTNEQFF
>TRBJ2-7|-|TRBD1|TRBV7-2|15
TGTGCCAGCAGCTCTCAGGGACAGGGGCTTTACGAGCAGTACTTC
CASSSQGQGLYEQYF
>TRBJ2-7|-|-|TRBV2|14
TGTGCCAGCAGTGCGACAGACTCTTCCTACGAGCAGTACTTC
CASSATDSSYEQYF
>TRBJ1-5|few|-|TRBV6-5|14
TGTGCCAGCAGCCTCGCGACAGCCGATCAGCCCCAGCATTTT
CASSLATADQPQHF
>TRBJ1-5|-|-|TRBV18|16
TGTGCCAGCTCACCGAGTTATATGTTTAGCAATCAGCCCCAGCATTTT
CASSPSYMFSNQPQHF
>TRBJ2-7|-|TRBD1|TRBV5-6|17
TGTGCCAGCAGCTCCTTCGACCTGACAGGGGAAAGGTACGAGCAGTACTTC
CASSSFDLTGERYEQYF
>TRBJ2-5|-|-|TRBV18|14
TGTGCCAGCTCACCGCTTCCAGGGGGGGAGACCCAGTACTTC
CASSPLPGGETQYF
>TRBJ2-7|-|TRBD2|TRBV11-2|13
TGTGCCAGCAGCTATAGGACTAGCCACGAGCAGTACTTC
CASSYRTSHEQYF
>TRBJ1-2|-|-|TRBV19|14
TGTGCCAGTAGTATCACACAGGGTTACTATGGCTACACCTTC
CASSITQGYYGYTF
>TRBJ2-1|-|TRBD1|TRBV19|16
TGTGCCAGTAGTGACACAGGGGTTAGCTCCTACAATGAGCAGTTCTTC
CASSDTGVSSYNEQFF
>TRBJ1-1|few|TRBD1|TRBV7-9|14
TGTGCCAGCAGTTGGGGACAGGGGGGCACTGAAGCTTTCTTT
CASSWGQGGTEAFF
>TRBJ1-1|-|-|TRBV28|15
TGTGCCAGCAGTTTAAGGGGGGGGCAATACACTGAAGCTTTCTTT
CASSLRGGQYTEAFF
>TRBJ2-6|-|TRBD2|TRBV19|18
TGTGCCAGTAGTATATTAGGCGGGGGGGCCTCTGGGGCCAACGTCCTGACTTTC
CASSILGGGASGANVLTF
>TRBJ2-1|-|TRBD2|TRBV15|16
TGTGCCTCTTCCCGCACTAGCGCCGTCTCCTACAATGAGCAGTTCTTC
CASSRTSAVSYNEQFF
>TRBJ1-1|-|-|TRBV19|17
TGTGCCAGTAGTAAACGGCGCGGCGACAGGTCGGACACTGAAGCTTTCTTT
CASSKRRGDRSDTEAFF
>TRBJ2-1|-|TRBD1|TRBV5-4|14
TGTGCCAGCAGCACGGGACAGGGGGCTGGAGAGCAGTTCTTC
CASSTGQGAGEQFF
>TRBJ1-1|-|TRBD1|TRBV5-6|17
TGTGCCAGCAGCTTCCACCCCCTGGACAGGCCCAACACTGAAGCTTTCTTT
CASSFHPLDRPNTEAFF
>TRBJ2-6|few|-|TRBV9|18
TGTGCCAGCAGCGTAGGGCGGGGACGGCTCTCTGGGGCCAACGTCCTGACTTTC
CASSVGRGRLSGANVLTF
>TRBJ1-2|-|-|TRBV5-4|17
TGTGCCAGCAGCTTCTGGGGGGGAATACCTGTGTACTATGGCTACACCTTC
CASSFWGGIPVYYGYTF
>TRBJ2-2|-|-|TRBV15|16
TGTGCCACCAGCAGAGTAGTAGGGAGAGGGACCGGGGAGCTGTTTTTT
CATSRVVGRGTGELFF
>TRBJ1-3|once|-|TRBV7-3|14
TGTGCCAGCAGTCGGGATGTCTCTGGAAACACCATATATTTT
CASSRDVSGNTIYF
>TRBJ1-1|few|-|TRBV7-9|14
TGTGCCAGCACAGAAACAGGGAGCGACACTGAAGCTTTCTTT
CASTETGSDTEAFF
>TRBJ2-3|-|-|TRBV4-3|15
TGCGCCAGCAGCCAAGAGGGCAGGGGCACAGATACGCAGTATTTT
CASSQEGRGTDTQYF
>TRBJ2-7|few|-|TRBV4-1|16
TGCGCCAGCAGCCAAGACTGGAGTTGGGGCCTCTACGAGCAGTACTTC
CASSQDWSWGLYEQYF
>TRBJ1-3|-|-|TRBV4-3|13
TGCGCCAGCAGCCTAAATTCTGGAAACACCATATATTTT
CASSLNSGNTIYF
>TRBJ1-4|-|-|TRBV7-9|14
TGTGCCAGCAGCAGGGGGTCAGTTTATGAAAAACTGTTTTTT
CASSRGSVYEKLFF